This entry concerns a single T cell receptor beta chain. Its antigen is as yet unknown. Repertoires were generated with immunoSEQ multiplex PCR, while TCRdb's copy carries only in-frame clones and drops some. The sample yields tens of thousands of clones, around nine tenths seen once. The data were obtained in a study of T cell responses to AZD1222 COVID-19 vaccine. The study, taken as a whole, reports: Elevations in Spike-specific TCR breadth and depth followed administration of two AZD1222 doses.

Germline V gene data show CDR1 as MNHEY and CDR2 as SMNVEV (reference sequence). With 8 bases clipped from V and 0 bases from J, the junction kept 6 bases outside the gene matches. This CDR3 spans 14 amino acids. The rearrangement links TRBV27 to TRBJ1-2; 7 bases line up with TRBD1. Sequences were derived from peripheral blood, sampled on day 0 of MenACWY control vaccination. This TCR was sampled from an adult in good health. CDR3 coding DNA: TGTGCCAGCGGAGGGGGCATCGCTAACTATGGCTACACCTTC. Amino acids: CASGGGIANYGYTF.